The clone carrying this T cell receptor (beta chain) occurred many times. Its antigen is not known. Germline V gives CDR1 ENHRY, CDR2 SYGVKD. This CDR3 is 16 amino acids long. V lost 3 bases, J lost 2 bases, and 15 bases lay in between. This sample was taken from a study of T cells after yellow fever vaccination. TCRdb analysed the 5' RACE reads with MiXCR anew, one entry per CDR3 protein. This table has 150,000 to 200,000 distinct CDR3 sequences, 9.3% appearing once. Broader study findings: On re-exposure, the response was weaker but peaked faster, at day 5 versus 15. Post-booster reappearance was seen for most primary-vaccination clones (roughly 96% CD4, about 90% CD8). Within FACS-sorted repertoires, abundant clonotypes contaminating from the bulk population could be present.

The clonotype was recovered from a man aged 18 to 35 who received the YFV17D yellow fever vaccine. V gene TRBV10-3 combines with J gene TRBJ2-3; TRBD1 or TRBD2 may be the D gene (5 bases each). The starting material was CD8+ T cells sorted from PBMCs, obtained 45 days after the yellow fever booster vaccination. CDR3: CAISDEGNGATDTQYF. The CDR3 DNA follows: TGTGCCATCAGTGATGAAGGGAACGGGGCCACAGATACGCAGTATTTT.